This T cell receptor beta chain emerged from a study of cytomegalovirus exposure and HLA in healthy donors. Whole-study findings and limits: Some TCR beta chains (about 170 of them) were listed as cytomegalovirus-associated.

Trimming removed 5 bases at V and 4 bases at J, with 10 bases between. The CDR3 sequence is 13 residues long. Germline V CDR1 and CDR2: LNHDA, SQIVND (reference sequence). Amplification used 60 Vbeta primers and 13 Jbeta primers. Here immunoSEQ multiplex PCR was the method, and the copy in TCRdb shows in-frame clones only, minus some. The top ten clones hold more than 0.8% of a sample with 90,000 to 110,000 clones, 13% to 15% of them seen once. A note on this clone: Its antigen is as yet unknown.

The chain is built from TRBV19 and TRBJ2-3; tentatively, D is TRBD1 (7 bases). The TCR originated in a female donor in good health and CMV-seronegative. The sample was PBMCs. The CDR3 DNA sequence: TGTGCCAGTAGTTTCAGGGGGGCAGATACGCAGTATTTT. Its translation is CASSFRGADTQYF.